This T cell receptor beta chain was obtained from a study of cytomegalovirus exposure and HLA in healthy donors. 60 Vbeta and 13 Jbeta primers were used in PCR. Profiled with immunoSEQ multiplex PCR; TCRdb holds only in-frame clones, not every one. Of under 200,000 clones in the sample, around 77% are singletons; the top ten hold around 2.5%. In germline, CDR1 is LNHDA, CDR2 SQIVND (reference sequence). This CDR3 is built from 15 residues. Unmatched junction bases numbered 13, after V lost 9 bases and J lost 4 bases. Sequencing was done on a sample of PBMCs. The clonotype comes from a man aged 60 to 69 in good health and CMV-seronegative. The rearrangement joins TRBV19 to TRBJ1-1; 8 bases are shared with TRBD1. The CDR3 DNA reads TGTGCCAGCCAGCCGCCGAGACAGGGGCCCACTGAAGCTTTCTTT. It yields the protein CASQPPRQGPTEAFF.